This T cell receptor (beta chain) was recorded in a study of Graves' ophthalmopathy and Graves' hyperthyroidism. General observations from the study: A majority of expanded thyroid clonotypes exceeding 0.001 frequency were likewise present in blood.

From RNA, the CDR3 regions of TCR beta chains were amplified and sequenced. HTBI-primed first-round RT-PCR preceded second-round multiplex PCR. TCRdb itself ran the multiplex PCR reads through MiXCR, one entry per CDR3 protein. The sample contains about 700,000 distinct CDR3 sequences, 40% of which appear only once. In this cohort, patients with other autoimmune diseases, uncontrolled infections, pregnancy or lactation were excluded. Clinical symptoms, serum thyroxine, TRAb, thyroid ultrasound and orbital computed tomography were relied on for diagnosis. It was from 8.5 to 10 ml of fresh peripheral blood that the PBMCs came. To note about this clonotype: As yet, its antigen is unknown.

The CDR3 loop spans 16 amino acids. V was cut by 3 bases and J by 4 bases, with 18 bases left in between. The germline V gene encodes CDR1 MNHNS and CDR2 SASEGT. This clonotype was obtained from an adult man with Graves' ophthalmopathy. This chain connects TRBV6-1 to TRBJ1-2; tentatively, D is TRBD1 (5 bases). Specimen: peripheral blood. Here the CDR3 reads CASSDLAQGLIYGYTF. Written as DNA, the CDR3 is TGTGCCAGCAGTGATTTAGCGCAGGGCCTTATCTATGGCTACACCTTC.